The 15 T cell receptor beta chains below come from one sample, sequenced in a study of T cell responses to AZD1222 COVID-19 vaccine (dated by TCRdb to 2020 to 2023). The library was built by means of the immunoSEQ multiplex PCR assay. TCRdb re-hosts the immuneACCESS table, in-frame sequences only. Its copies lack some clones; in the studies checked, an unresolved V gene accounts for under half of them, and the cause for the rest is not known. This sample gives under 200,000 clones in total; approximately 90% of them show up just once. The ten largest clones take up about 1.5% of the sample. What this sample's time point label stands for: about 28 days (+/-7) after the second vaccine dose. The specimen was peripheral blood, collected 28 days after the second AZD1222 dose. These receptors all stem from an adult who received the AZD1222 COVID-19 vaccine.

V gene TRBV5-1 combines with J gene TRBJ1-6, with TRBD1 as a possible D gene (6 bases). Germline loops: CDR1 SGHRS, CDR2 YFSETQ. There are 15 residues in the CDR3. V gave up 5 bases and J gave up 6 bases, with 15 bases separating them. The CDR3 sequence: CASRPLQGSNSPLHF. The CDR3 DNA reads as TGCGCCAGCAGACCACTACAGGGCAGTAATTCACCCCTCCACTTT.

V is TRBV7-2 and J is TRBJ2-5, with 7 bases aligning to TRBD1. The CDR3 is 14 residues long. Per the germline V gene, CDR1 is SGHTA and CDR2 is FQGNSA. With 5 bases clipped from V and 0 bases from J, the junction kept 3 bases outside the gene matches. This CDR3 reads CASSLQGHQETQYF. The DNA of the CDR3 is TGTGCCAGCAGCCTACAGGGGCACCAAGAGACCCAGTACTTC.

The chain links TRBV2 to TRBJ2-7, with a tentative D call TRBD1 (5 bases). The CDR3 spans 12 residues. Germline CDR1 is SNHLY and CDR2 is FYNNEI. V was pared by 8 bases and J by 2 bases, with 10 bases between. This CDR3 reads CASQGYPYEQYF. As DNA, the CDR3 is TGTGCCAGCCAGGGTTACCCCTACGAGCAGTACTTC.

The CDR3 protein is CASSFWTSGRAAVDEQFF. The DNA of the CDR3 is TGTGCCAGCAGTTTTTGGACTAGCGGGAGGGCTGCCGTCGATGAGCAGTTCTTC. The chain couples TRBV6-2 or TRBV6-3 to TRBJ2-1, with 15 bases identical to TRBD2. Germline CDR1 MNHEY, CDR2 SVGEGT. The CDR3 totals 18 residues. V shed 4 bases and J 8 bases; nucleotides not matched to a gene: 12.

This chain links TRBV4-1 with TRBJ2-5; TRBD2 aligns across 9 bases. This CDR3 is 14 amino acids long. The junction had 5 bases not matched to a gene; V was cut back by 4 bases and J by 5 bases. Germline V gene sequence: CDR1 MGHRA, CDR2 YSYEKL. Here the CDR3 DNA reads TGCGCCAGCAGCCCGGGACTAGCAAGGGAGACCCAGTACTTC. The encoded protein is CASSPGLARETQYF.

The rearrangement joins TRBV2 to TRBJ2-3, with 8 positions matching TRBD2. The CDR3 has 14 residues. The germline V gene has CDR1 SNHLY and CDR2 FYNNEI. V lost 6 bases to trimming and J lost 6 bases; unmatched junction nucleotides: 8. CDR3 sequence (DNA): TGTGCCAGCAGGTCCGGACTAGCTTTTGATACGCAGTATTTT. This codes for CASRSGLAFDTQYF.

The chain joins TRBV28 to TRBJ2-4, with TRBD1 as a possible D gene (7 bases). The germline V and J ends were trimmed by 6 bases and 15 bases, with 24 bases remaining between them. The length of the CDR3 is 14 residues. Germline V gene data show CDR1 as MDHEN and CDR2 as SYDVKM. CDR3 bases: TGTGCCAGCAGCCACCCTCATCCCGACAGGGAGGCGTACTTC. Its translation: CASSHPHPDREAYF.

CDR3 in amino acids: CASSQSGGNSPLHF. The CDR3 nucleotides read TGTGCCAGCAGTCAGTCGGGGGGTAATTCACCCCTCCACTTT. The rearrangement uses TRBV28 and TRBJ1-6, with D maybe TRBD1 (5 bases). This CDR3 is 14 amino acids long. Germline lookup yields CDR1 MDHEN and CDR2 SYDVKM. With 5 bases removed from V and 6 bases from J, the gap between germline ends came to 11 bases.

The rearrangement uses TRBV30 and TRBJ1-5; tentative D call: TRBD1 (5 bases). V dropped 2 bases and J dropped 1 base, with 12 bases sitting between them. The CDR3 has 15 residues. CDR1 is GTSNPN and CDR2 is SVGIG in the germline V gene (reference sequence). CDR3 protein: CAWSPAGRSNQPQHF. The CDR3 bases are TGTGCCTGGAGTCCGGCAGGGAGGAGCAATCAGCCCCAGCATTTT. The entire variable domain, with the rest obtained from reference TRBV30 and TRBJ1-5, is as follows: SQTIHQWPATLVQPVGSPLSLECTVEGTSNPNLYWYRQAAGRGLQLLFYSVGIGQISSEVPQNLSASRPQDRQFILSSKKLLLSDSGFYLCAWSPAGRSNQPQHFGDGTRLSIL.

This chain links TRBV5-1 with TRBJ2-3; TRBD1 is a possible D gene (6 bases). Germline CDR1 reads SGHRS; CDR2 reads YFSETQ. The CDR3 is made up of 15 amino acids. Trimming took off 0 bases at V and 3 bases at J, with 11 bases between the two ends. In DNA form, the CDR3 reads TGCGCCAGCAGCTTGGGGGGAAGGGGGACAGATACGCAGTATTTT. Its translation is CASSLGGRGTDTQYF.

The chain recombines TRBV3-1 (or the pseudogene TRBV3-2) with TRBJ1-4; 7 bases are shared with TRBD1. This CDR3 region has 14 residues. Trimming removed 4 bases from V and 3 bases from J; junction bases left unmatched: 2. CDR1 LGHDT and CDR2 YNNKEL come from the germline V gene (reference sequence). The CDR3: CASSRQGSNEKLFF. CDR3 bases: TGTGCCAGCAGCCGACAGGGCTCTAATGAAAAACTGTTTTTT.

CDR3 nucleotides: TGTGCCAGTAGTGTGGACAGGGGTAATTCACCCCTCCACTTT. Protein: CASSVDRGNSPLHF. The chain is built from TRBV19 and TRBJ1-6, with 9 bases matching TRBD1. J gave up 6 bases and V 5 bases, and 2 bases lay outside the gene matches. The germline V gene encodes CDR1 LNHDA and CDR2 SQIVND (reference sequence). CDR3 length: 14 residues.

V is TRBV4-2 and J is TRBJ1-6; 9 nucleotides match TRBD1. Per germline, CDR1 LGHNA and CDR2 YNFKEQ. CDR3 length: 22 amino acids. With V trimmed by 4 bases and J by 9 bases, 28 bases remained unmatched. CDR3 loop: CASSRSKPSGTGSLISSSPLHF. For the CDR3, the DNA is TGTGCCAGCAGCCGATCAAAACCCTCCGGGACAGGGAGCCTAATAAGTAGTTCACCCCTCCACTTT.

V usage is TRBV6-4 and J usage is TRBJ2-1, with TRBD1 matching 7 bases. Germline V gives CDR1 MRHNA, CDR2 SNTAGT. With V trimmed by 3 bases and J by 8 bases, 10 bases remained unmatched. The CDR3 is 15 residues long. CDR3 in DNA: TGTGCCAGCAGTGAAGGGGACAGCGTCGGCGATGAGCAGTTCTTC. Its translation is CASSEGDSVGDEQFF.

V usage is TRBV5-4 and J usage is TRBJ2-5; the match to TRBD2 covers 9 bases. J gave up 5 bases and V 3 bases, and 8 bases lay outside the gene matches. The CDR3 runs 15 residues. Germline loops: CDR1 SGHNT, CDR2 YYREEE (reference sequence). As DNA, the CDR3 is TGTGCCAGCAGCTCTGGCGGGGGGGCCGTGGAGACCCAGTACTTC. As protein: CASSSGGGAVETQYF.